This T cell receptor beta chain was sequenced in a study of blood T cell repertoires in COVID-19. The CDR3 has 16 residues. Here immunoSEQ multiplex PCR was the method, and the copy in TCRdb shows in-frame clones only, minus some. The table records under 250,000 clones, more than 75% of them present only once. Sequenced material: PBMCs or T cells enriched from blood (not recorded which). The chain recombines TRBV21-1 with TRBJ2-1; the D segment call TRBD1 is taken from the table without a DNA check. TRBV21-1 is a pseudogene. The sequence derives from a man aged 30-40 years with acute COVID-19. In DNA, the CDR3 is TGTGCCAGCAGCAAAAGCGACAGGGGAGGGATGAATGAGCAGTTCTTC. Translating gives CASSKSDRGGMNEQFF.